This is a list of T cell receptor beta chains from one sample in a study of T-cell memory formation after mild COVID-19. From the 5' RACE reads, TCRdb called clonotypes with MiXCR, one entry per CDR3 protein. The data contain 30,000 to 35,000 distinct CDR3 sequences, 7% to 8% of them singletons. The sample taken for sequencing was PBMCs or a T cell subset sorted from them (not recorded which). These TCRs come from a man younger than 35 who had mild COVID-19 (a few samples of this study predate the infection). Cell type and time point are not known. Each CDR3 is given with its conserved first and last residue. A D gene is named only where the DNA matches it firmly. Clone size is shown for a subset of rows, as once, few, many or a class of expanded clone.

cdr3_length clone_size j_call d_call v_call cdr3_nt cdr3_aa
16 many TRBJ1-5 . TRBV4-2 TGTGCCAGCAGCCAAGATCTAACCCATAGCAATCAGCCCCAGCATTTT CASSQDLTHSNQPQHF
13 many TRBJ1-3 . TRBV20-1 TGCAGTGCCCTCGGGAGCTCTGGAAACACCATATATTTT CSALGSSGNTIYF
13 many TRBJ2-1 . TRBV7-9 TGTGCCAGCATGGAGGGTGGGTTCAATGAGCAGTTCTTC CASMEGGFNEQFF
14 many TRBJ2-3 . TRBV5-1 TGCGCCAGCATACCGGGGGCCTACACAGATACGCAGTATTTT CASIPGAYTDTQYF
15 few TRBJ2-5 . TRBV14 TGTGCCTTCCGGCCTTCGGGGAGTTTACAAGAGACCCAGTACTTC CAFRPSGSLQETQYF
15 . TRBJ1-5 . TRBV10-3 TGTGCCATCAGTGTGGGGGAATTTAGCAATCAGCCCCAGCATTTT CAISVGEFSNQPQHF
14 many TRBJ1-1 TRBD1 TRBV19 TGTGCCAGTAGGACAGGGGGCAGGGACACTGAAGCTTTCTTT CASRTGGRDTEAFF
16 . TRBJ2-7 TRBD1 TRBV11-2 TGTGCCAGCAGCTTACGACAGGGATGGAGCTCCTACGAGCAGTACTTC CASSLRQGWSSYEQYF
14 many TRBJ2-5 TRBD2 TRBV7-2 TGTGCCAGCACAACTAGCGGGGGGGCAGAGACCCAGTACTTC CASTTSGGAETQYF
13 few TRBJ2-5 TRBD2 TRBV30 TGTGCCTGGCAAGGACTAGCAGAAGAGACCCAGTACTTC CAWQGLAEETQYF
17 many TRBJ1-4 TRBD1 TRBV7-9 TGTGCCAGCAGCTTAAGAGGGGGCGCCCCAACTAATGAAAAACTGTTTTTT CASSLRGGAPTNEKLFF
16 . TRBJ2-3 TRBD2 TRBV14 TGTGCCAGCAGCCCTACTAGCGGCCCCGGCGCAGATACGCAGTATTTT CASSPTSGPGADTQYF
17 many TRBJ1-2 . TRBV4-2 TGTGCCAGCAGCCAAGATGCGTCGGGCGCTGGGGGGTATGGCTACACCTTC CASSQDASGAGGYGYTF
17 . TRBJ2-7 . TRBV4-3 TGCGCCAGCAGCCAAGATTTGAATCGAGACTACGCCTACGAGCAGTACTTC CASSQDLNRDYAYEQYF
14 large TRBJ2-2 . TRBV5-1 TGCGCCAGCAGCCCAGGAATGAACACCGGGGAGCTGTTTTTT CASSPGMNTGELFF
14 few TRBJ1-2 . TRBV5-1 TGCGCCAGCAGCTTTCAGGACGCGCCCGATGGCTACACCTTC CASSFQDAPDGYTF
13 . TRBJ2-2 . TRBV5-1 TGCGCCAGCAGCCTGGAGGCCTCCTTGGAGCTGTTTTTT CASSLEASLELFF
17 many TRBJ2-3 TRBD2 TRBV28 TGTGCCAGCAGTAGCGGACTAGCGGGGGGTTTCAAGGATACGCAGTATTTT CASSSGLAGGFKDTQYF
15 many TRBJ2-5 TRBD1 TRBV2 TGTGCCAGCCATAATACCGACAGGGGGCGGGGGACCCAGTACTTC CASHNTDRGRGTQYF
19 . TRBJ2-1 TRBD2 TRBV6-2/TRBV6-3 TGTGCCAGCAGTTACTCCCGGCGCCTGGGACTAGCGGGGCACAATGAGCAGTTCTTC CASSYSRRLGLAGHNEQFF
14 many TRBJ2-1 . TRBV12-3/TRBV12-4 TGTGCCAGCAGTTCCCGAGGAGGGGGGAATGAGCAGTTCTTC CASSSRGGGNEQFF
15 . TRBJ2-1 TRBD2 TRBV6-1 TGTGCCAGCAGTGGACTAGCGGGGGGCTACAATGAGCAGTTCTTC CASSGLAGGYNEQFF
14 many TRBJ2-2 . TRBV27 TGTGCCAGCAGTTTGGAGGAGAGAACCGGGGAGCTGTTTTTT CASSLEERTGELFF